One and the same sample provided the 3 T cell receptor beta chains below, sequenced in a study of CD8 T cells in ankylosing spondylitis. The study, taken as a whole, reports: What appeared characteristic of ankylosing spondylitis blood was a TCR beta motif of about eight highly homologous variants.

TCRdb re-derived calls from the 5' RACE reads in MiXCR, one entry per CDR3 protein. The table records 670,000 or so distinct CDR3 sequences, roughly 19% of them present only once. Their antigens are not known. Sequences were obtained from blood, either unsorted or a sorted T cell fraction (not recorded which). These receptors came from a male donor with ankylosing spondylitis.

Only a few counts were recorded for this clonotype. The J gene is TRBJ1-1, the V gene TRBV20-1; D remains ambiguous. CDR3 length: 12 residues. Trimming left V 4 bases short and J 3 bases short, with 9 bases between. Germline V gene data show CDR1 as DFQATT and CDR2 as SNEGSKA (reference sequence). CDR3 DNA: TGCAGTGCTATCGGGCACCACACTGAAGCTTTCTTT. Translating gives CSAIGHHTEAFF.

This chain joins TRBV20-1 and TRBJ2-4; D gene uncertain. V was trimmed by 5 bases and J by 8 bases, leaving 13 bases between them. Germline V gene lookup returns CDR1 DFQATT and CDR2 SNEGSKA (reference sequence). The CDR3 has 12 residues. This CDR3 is CSAPRGIDIQYF. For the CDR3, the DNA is TGCAGTGCTCCTAGAGGTATAGACATTCAGTACTTC.

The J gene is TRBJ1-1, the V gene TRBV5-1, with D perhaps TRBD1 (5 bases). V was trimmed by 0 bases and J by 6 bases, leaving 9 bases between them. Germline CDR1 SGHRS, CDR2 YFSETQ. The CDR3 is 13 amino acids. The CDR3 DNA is TGCGCCAGCAGCTTGGCGGGCAGGGCTGAAGCTTTCTTT. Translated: CASSLAGRAEAFF.